This T cell receptor beta chain is from a study of blood T cell repertoires in COVID-19. Study-wide context: The samples span acute and convalescent COVID-19 from the United States, Italy and Spain.

Germline V gives CDR1 MNHEY, CDR2 SMNVEV (reference sequence). V was pared by 8 bases and J by 8 bases, with 14 bases of the junction left unmatched. This CDR3 is 15 amino acids long. This clone has only one observation. Assay used: immunoSEQ multiplex PCR; TCRdb lists only in-frame clones, some missing. Altogether approximately 300,000 clones are present, about 85% being singletons, with the ten largest covering approximately 5%. Specimen: PBMCs or T cells enriched from blood (not recorded which). The source of this sequence is a woman in her thirties who had recovered from COVID-19. This chain uses TRBV27 with TRBJ2-3; 9 bases are a match to TRBD2. This chain's CDR3 is CASERGGGGAATQYF. CDR3 DNA sequence: TGTGCCAGCGAAAGGGGTGGCGGGGGGGCCGCTACGCAGTATTTT.